This T cell receptor beta chain was recovered during a study of CD8 T cells in Susac syndrome. The CDR3 spans 13 residues. Germline assignment: CDR1 SGHTA and CDR2 FQGNSA. V was shortened by 1 base and J by 4 bases, with 8 bases between the two germline ends. Reverse transcription of about 0.5 to 1 ug RNA was performed with random hexamers. Amplification of TCR beta CDR3 was carried out by immunoSEQ multiplex PCR, which covered 54 Vbeta and 13 Jbeta segments. From the immunoSEQ multiplex PCR reads, TCRdb called clonotypes with MiXCR, one entry per CDR3 protein. This sample has a few hundred thousand distinct CDR3 sequences, with around 92% found just once. Negative magnetic isolation gave CD8+ and CD4+ cells; FACS enriched CD8+ TEMRA.

V usage is TRBV7-2 and J usage is TRBJ2-7, with unresolved D. This clonotype was sampled from a human donor with multiple sclerosis. The sequencing sample was made of CD4+ T cells from PBMCs. In DNA, the CDR3 is TGTGCCAGCAGCTTAGTTACAAGATACGAGCAGTACTTC. It specifies CASSLVTRYEQYF.